The 24 T cell receptor beta chains listed next were all sequenced from one sample in a study of T and B cells in COVID-19 patients. TRB rearrangements were amplified by multiplex PCR with BIOMED2 TRB-A/B primers. TCRdb ran MiXCR on the multiplex PCR reads and lists one entry per CDR3 protein. The table records roughly 15,000 distinct CDR3 sequences, approximately 26% of them present only once. From blood, about 250-550 ng of genomic DNA served as TRB template. Sequenced input: blood. The receptors come from a human donor who had recovered from COVID-19.

In its sample, this clonotype was seen a few times. The chain carries TRBV19 and TRBJ1-5; D remains unclear. Deletions cut 7 bases from V and 0 bases from J, with 7 bases between. There are 13 residues in the CDR3. Germline CDR1 and CDR2: LNHDA and SQIVND (reference sequence). CDR3 DNA sequence: TGTGCCAGTAAACGGGATAGCAATCAGCCCCAGCATTTT. It codes for CASKRDSNQPQHF.

This clonotype appeared once. The rearrangement joins TRBV7-9 to TRBJ2-2; D gene ambiguous. CDR1 and CDR2 from the germline V gene are SEHNR and FQNEAQ (reference sequence). Trimming pared 4 bases from V and 10 bases from J, leaving 1 base between. There are 9 residues in the CDR3. CDR3 amino acids: CASSSELFF. DNA for the CDR3: TGTGCCAGCAGCTCGGAGCTGTTTTTT.

Ten or more counts support this clonotype. V gene TRBV5-4 combines with J gene TRBJ2-7; 9 nucleotides line up with TRBD1. Germline loops: CDR1 SGHNT, CDR2 YYREEE (reference sequence). Unmatched junction bases numbered 12, after V lost 3 bases and J lost 8 bases. The CDR3 contains 15 residues. In DNA, the CDR3 is TGTGCCAGCAGCTCTCCGGGACAGGGTGAAAGGAAGCAGTACTTC. It encodes CASSSPGQGERKQYF.

This clonotype was counted a few times. The rearrangement uses TRBV6-4 and TRBJ2-2; D call uncertain. The CDR3 sequence is 13 residues long. The germline V gene has CDR1 MRHNA and CDR2 SNTAGT. V lost 2 bases to trimming and J lost 7 bases, with 8 bases between them. The CDR3 reads CASSDQAFGELFF. The DNA for the CDR3 is TGTGCCAGCAGTGACCAAGCCTTCGGGGAGCTGTTTTTT.

The chain uses TRBV12-3 or TRBV12-4 and TRBJ1-1; the D is unclear. V was clipped by 5 bases and J by 3 bases, with 16 bases between them. This CDR3 has 15 residues. The chain's CDR3 is CASSPDTGIYTEAFF. As DNA, the CDR3 is TGTGCCAGCAGTCCAGACACGGGGATTTACACTGAAGCTTTCTTT.

This sequence joins TRBV18 and TRBJ1-1; 8 bases match TRBD1. The CDR3 spans 15 residues. The V gene end was trimmed by 2 bases and the J gene end by 4 bases; junction bases not matched to a gene: 6. The germline CDR1 and CDR2 sequences are KGHSH and LQKENI. The DNA of the CDR3 is TGTGCCAGCTCACCAACTCAGGGGGCGCGCACTGAAGCTTTCTTT. It yields the protein CASSPTQGARTEAFF.

This clonotype was counted ten times or more. J is TRBJ2-5 and V is TRBV15, with 9 bases that match TRBD1. Germline lookup yields CDR1 LNHNV and CDR2 YYDKDF (reference sequence). There are 15 residues in the CDR3. V dropped 5 bases and J dropped 4; count of bases not matched to a gene: 8. The CDR3 sequence is CATSGGQGLRETQYF. CDR3 coding DNA: TGTGCCACCAGCGGGGGACAGGGTTTGAGAGAGACCCAGTACTTC.

This clonotype has more than one count but fewer than ten. This sequence joins TRBV30 and TRBJ1-4; weak D call: TRBD1 (5 bases). The V end lost 4 bases, the J end lost 7 bases, and 10 bases lay between the germline ends. Looked up from germline, CDR1 is GTSNPN and CDR2 is SVGIG (reference sequence). The CDR3 contains 12 residues. The CDR3: CAWKSGSEKLFF. DNA for the CDR3: TGTGCCTGGAAATCAGGGAGTGAAAAACTGTTTTTT.

This clonotype has a handful of counts. This rearrangement joins TRBV18 to TRBJ2-7; D is ambiguous. The CDR3 sequence is 13 residues long. The V end lost 3 bases, the J end lost 1 base, and 7 bases lay between the germline ends. The germline gives CDR1 KGHSH, CDR2 LQKENI. The CDR3 loop is CASSPPTSYEQYF. CDR3 sequence (DNA): TGTGCCAGCTCACCCCCGACTTCCTACGAGCAGTACTTC.

In its sample, this clonotype was seen a few times. The rearrangement links TRBV10-3 to TRBJ2-1, with 7 bases matching TRBD1. V shed 7 bases, J shed 0 bases, and the junction held 6 bases outside the gene matches. Looked up from germline, CDR1 is ENHRY and CDR2 is SYGVKD. This CDR3 is built from 15 residues. CDR3 loop: CAITDRDSSYNEQFF. CDR3 DNA sequence: TGTGCCATCACCGACAGGGACAGCTCCTACAATGAGCAGTTCTTC.

Remarks on this clonotype: A much larger clone sits a single nucleotide away, making a read error possible. The J gene is TRBJ2-2, the V gene TRBV18; 8 nucleotides line up with TRBD2. The CDR3 extends over 16 amino acids. Germline values: CDR1 KGHSH, CDR2 LQKENI. The trim removed 4 bases at V and 5 bases at J, leaving 9 bases unmatched. The CDR3 here is CASSQSGIAGTGELFF. CDR3 bases: TGTGCCAGCTCACAATCGGGAATAGCGGGAACCGGGGAGCTGTTTTTT. The full variable domain, rest sourced from reference TRBV18 and TRBJ2-2, is NAGVMQNPRHLVRRRGQEARLRCSPMKGHSHVYWYRQLPEEGLKFMVYLQKENIIDESGMPKERFSAEFPKEGPSILRIQQVVRGDSAAYFCASSQSGIAGTGELFFGEGSRLTVL.

This sequence joins TRBV7-2 and TRBJ2-6; 9 bases align to TRBD1. Trimming at V came to 2 bases and at J to 4 bases, leaving 9 bases not matched to a gene. CDR3 size: 18 residues. Germline V gene data show CDR1 as SGHTA and CDR2 as FQGNSA. CDR3 sequence reads: CASSLRGQGTSGANVLTF. As DNA, the CDR3 is TGTGCCAGCAGCTTACGCGGACAGGGGACTTCCGGGGCCAACGTCCTGACTTTC.

This clonotype was found many times. V is TRBV6-5 and J is TRBJ2-5; D perhaps matches TRBD1 (6 bases). The CDR3 contains 16 residues. The germline V gene has CDR1 MNHEY and CDR2 SVGAGI. Trimming removed 0 bases at V and 2 bases at J, with 13 bases between. CDR3 sequence (DNA): TGTGCCAGCAGTTACTCAAGGAAAAGGGGGCAAGAGACCCAGTACTTC. Encoded protein: CASSYSRKRGQETQYF.

This clonotype is medium-sized. The V and J genes are TRBV19 and TRBJ2-7; the D gene is possibly TRBD1 (6 bases). The length of the CDR3 is 12 residues. Trimming cost V 6 bases and J 4 bases, with 10 bases left between them. CDR1 and CDR2 from the germline V gene are LNHDA and SQIVND (reference sequence). CDR3 sequence reads: CASSPQGYEQYF. The CDR3 DNA sequence: TGTGCCAGTAGCCCACAGGGTTACGAGCAGTACTTC. Variable domain in full (rest from reference TRBV19 and TRBJ2-7): DGGITQSPKYLFRKEGQNVTLSCEQNLNHDAMYWYRQDPGQGLRLIYYSQIVNDFQKGDIAEGYSVSREKKESFPLTVTSAQKNPTAFYLCASSPQGYEQYFGPGTRLTVT.

CDR3 sequence: CASSMPGGGLMNTEAFF. The CDR3 DNA reads as TGTGCCAGTAGTATGCCTGGGGGGGGGTTAATGAACACTGAAGCTTTCTTT. The chain is built from TRBV19 and TRBJ1-1, with a possible D match to TRBD1 (5 bases). CDR1 and CDR2 from the germline V gene are LNHDA and SQIVND (reference sequence). Trimming cost V 3 bases and J 0 bases, with 17 bases left between them. The CDR3 has 17 residues.

This clonotype occurred once. The chain combines TRBV5-1 with TRBJ2-5; D is unclear. The CDR3 length is 13 residues. Germline loops: CDR1 SGHRS, CDR2 YFSETQ. V lost 9 bases, J lost 7 bases, and 19 bases lay in between. The DNA of the CDR3 is TGCGCCACCCGGGCCCCCCCCCCAAGGACCCAGTACTTC. This encodes CATRAPPPRTQYF.

This clonotype has a handful of counts. The chain combines TRBV6-6 with TRBJ1-6; D gene unclear. Trimming stripped 1 base from V and 2 bases from J, with 15 bases between. Germline V gene sequence: CDR1 MNHNY, CDR2 SVGAGI (reference sequence). The CDR3 is made up of 18 amino acids. CDR3 nucleotide sequence: TGTGCCAGCAGTTACTTGGTCCTTGGAGGAACCTATAATTCACCCCTCCACTTT. Translated: CASSYLVLGGTYNSPLHF.

V gene TRBV10-3 combines with J gene TRBJ2-1; either TRBD1 or TRBD2 may supply D (6 bases each). V lost 8 bases to trimming and J lost 2 bases, with 22 bases between them. CDR3 length: 17 amino acids. CDR1 and CDR2 (germline): ENHRY, SYGVKD. This CDR3 reads CAIVGLGGPSTYNEQFF. CDR3 coding DNA: TGTGCCATCGTGGGACTGGGGGGCCCAAGCACCTACAATGAGCAGTTCTTC.

The V gene is TRBV6-1, the J gene TRBJ2-7; 10 bases fit TRBD2. The CDR3 consists of 15 residues. V shed 9 bases and J 7 bases; nucleotides not matched to a gene: 15. Germline V gene data show CDR1 as MNHNS and CDR2 as SASEGT. DNA of the CDR3: TGTGCCAGTCAGCGGGAGGGGGTGGACACCGGGGAGCAGTACTTC. Protein product: CASQREGVDTGEQYF.

This clonotype appeared a few times. V usage is TRBV11-1 and J usage is TRBJ1-1; 7 bases are shared with TRBD1. There are 15 residues in the CDR3. J lost 3 bases, V lost 5 bases, and 9 bases had no gene match. The germline gives CDR1 SGHAT, CDR2 FQDESV (reference sequence). The CDR3 here is CASSQGGAVYTEAFF. The CDR3 region has the DNA TGTGCCAGCAGCCAAGGGGGCGCGGTATACACTGAAGCTTTCTTT.

The chain uses TRBV4-2 and TRBJ2-1; 13 nucleotides agree with TRBD2. The germline V gene encodes CDR1 LGHNA and CDR2 YNFKEQ. Unmatched junction bases numbered 8, after V lost 4 bases and J lost 8 bases. The CDR3 is 16 amino acids. The CDR3 is CASSPAGTSGTYEQFF. The CDR3 DNA follows: TGTGCCAGCAGCCCAGCCGGGACTAGCGGGACCTATGAGCAGTTCTTC.

This clonotype is labeled as medium-sized. The V gene is TRBV19, the J gene TRBJ2-7, with TRBD2 matching over 8 bases. This CDR3 contains 15 residues. Germline V lookup: CDR1 LNHDA, CDR2 SQIVND (reference sequence). V lost 3 bases and J lost 5; bases outside the gene matches: 9. CDR3 region: CASSITGGVVDEQYF. The CDR3 bases are TGTGCCAGTAGTATTACCGGGGGGGTCGTCGACGAGCAGTACTTC.

V and J are TRBV27 and TRBJ2-7; a weak D match, TRBD2 (10 bases). The CDR3 has 22 amino acids. Trimming took off 4 bases at V and 0 bases at J, with 34 bases between the two ends. CDR1 MNHEY and CDR2 SMNVEV come from the germline V gene (reference sequence). The CDR3 DNA follows: TGTGCCAGCAGTTACGGACAGGGGCAATCCTCGACTAGCGGGTTAAACTCCTACGAGCAGTACTTC. It encodes CASSYGQGQSSTSGLNSYEQYF.

This clonotype showed up many times. CDR3 amino acids: CATHQGALLNTGELFF. The CDR3 nucleotides read TGTGCCACCCACCAGGGGGCCCTGCTGAACACCGGGGAGCTGTTTTTT. The V call is TRBV6-6, the J call TRBJ2-2, with 8 bases fitting TRBD1. The germline gives CDR1 MNHNY, CDR2 SVGAGI (reference sequence). The CDR3 length is 16 residues. V gave up 10 bases and J gave up 1 base; unmatched junction bases: 11.